This T cell receptor (beta chain) was sequenced during a study of blood T cell repertoires in COVID-19. Sequencing was performed with immunoSEQ multiplex PCR; in TCRdb, only in-frame clones are kept and a portion is missing. The sample has around 250,000 clones; roughly 87% are singletons. V trimming: 4 bases; J trimming: 1 base; junction bases outside the gene matches: 10. The CDR3 extends over 17 amino acids. Germline V lookup: CDR1 LGHDT, CDR2 YNNKEL (reference sequence). The clonotype comes from a human donor in a cohort sampled during active COVID-19. The sequencing input was peripheral blood. The genes are TRBV3-1 (or the pseudogene TRBV3-2) and TRBJ2-4, with 7 bases that match TRBD2. In nucleotides, the CDR3 is TGTGCCAGCAGCCCCCGGCTAGCGGCGAGGGCCAAAAACATTCAGTACTTC. Translating gives CASSPRLAARAKNIQYF.